What follows are 28 T cell receptor beta chains derived from one specimen sequenced in a study of blood T cells in healthy people across ages. Next came a second PCR, run for about 7 to 11 cycles, which used a sample-barcoded 5' primer along with a J-beta primer mix. MiXCR, applied by TCRdb to the 5' RACE reads, yields one record per CDR3 protein. The sample lists hundreds of thousands of distinct CDR3 sequences; 55% to 65% were seen once. What was sequenced was blood. All receptors come from a man younger than 45 in good health.

The J gene is TRBJ2-7, the V gene TRBV3-1, with D tentatively TRBD2 (6 bases). CDR3 length equals 17 residues. V was trimmed by 0 bases and J by 1 base, leaving 16 bases between them. Germline CDR1 reads LGHDT; CDR2 reads YNNKEL (reference sequence). Written as DNA, the CDR3 is TGTGCCAGCAGCCAAGATCCTTACGGGGGAACTTCCTACGAGCAGTACTTC. Protein: CASSQDPYGGTSYEQYF.

This clonotype occurred a few times. The V and J genes are TRBV7-2 and TRBJ2-7; D not certain. CDR1 is SGHTA and CDR2 is FQGNSA in the germline V gene. This CDR3 has 15 amino acids. V was shortened by 1 base and J by 1 base, with 11 bases between the two germline ends. The CDR3 is CASSLVGSGSYEQYF. For the CDR3, the DNA is TGTGCCAGCAGCTTAGTGGGTTCGGGTTCCTACGAGCAGTACTTC.

The genes are TRBV25-1 and TRBJ2-7, with D possibly matching TRBD2 (6 bases). V lost 4 bases to trimming and J lost 3 bases, with 16 bases between them. Germline CDR1 reads MGHDK; CDR2 reads SYGVNS. This CDR3 comprises 15 residues. The CDR3 here is CASSAGRGKVYEQYF. CDR3 nucleotide sequence: TGTGCCAGCAGTGCGGGACGGGGGAAGGTCTACGAGCAGTACTTC.

This clonotype was detected a few times. This chain connects TRBV10-3 to TRBJ2-3; perhaps TRBD1 as D (5 bases). V dropped 7 bases and J dropped 1 base, with 12 bases sitting between them. Germline CDR1 ENHRY, CDR2 SYGVKD. CDR3 length equals 14 residues. CDR3 sequence: CAINNGQRTDTQYF. The CDR3 coding sequence is TGTGCCATCAATAATGGACAACGCACAGATACGCAGTATTTT.

This chain connects TRBV15 to TRBJ1-2, with TRBD1 matching over 8 bases. Trimming at V came to 1 base and at J to 4 bases, leaving 2 bases not matched to a gene. This CDR3 is 14 amino acids long. Per the germline V gene, CDR1 is LNHNV and CDR2 is YYDKDF (reference sequence). As DNA, the CDR3 is TGTGCCACCAGCAGAGGACAGGGGAGCTATGGCTACACCTTC. Translating gives CATSRGQGSYGYTF.

V is TRBV6-2 or TRBV6-3 and J is TRBJ2-7; 7 bases are a match to TRBD2. This CDR3 is 12 amino acids long. With V trimmed by 6 bases and J by 7 bases, 6 bases remained unmatched. Per germline, CDR1 MNHEY and CDR2 SVGEGT. The CDR3 is CASRTSTYEQYF. Written as DNA, the CDR3 is TGTGCCAGCAGGACTAGCACATATGAGCAGTACTTC.

This clonotype was detected a few times. The J gene is TRBJ1-1, the V gene TRBV30, with unresolved D. There are 14 residues in the CDR3. Trimming removed 2 bases at V and 4 bases at J, with 14 bases between. CDR1 is GTSNPN, CDR2 SVGIG, per germline (reference sequence). CDR3 coding DNA: TGTGCCTGGAGTCCTACACGGTACAGCACTGAAGCTTTCTTT. It specifies CAWSPTRYSTEAFF.

The chain has TRBV6-1 and TRBJ2-4; 9 bases line up with TRBD1. CDR3 length equals 14 residues. Germline V CDR1 and CDR2: MNHNS, SASEGT. The V gene end was trimmed by 2 bases and the J gene end by 13 bases; junction bases not matched to a gene: 9. The CDR3 spells CASSEQDRGGEQYF. The CDR3 nucleotides are TGTGCCAGCAGTGAACAGGACAGGGGAGGGGAGCAGTACTTC.

This chain links TRBV4-3 with TRBJ1-5; TRBD1 is a possible D gene (5 bases). Looked up from germline, CDR1 is LGHNA and CDR2 is YSLEER. V was clipped by 3 bases and J by 7 bases, with 22 bases between them. The CDR3 totals 17 residues. The CDR3 sequence is CASSQRWDGGGLQPQHF. The CDR3 DNA is TGCGCCAGCAGCCAGCGATGGGACGGAGGTGGGCTACAGCCCCAGCATTTT.

The chain has TRBV13 and TRBJ2-7; no definite D call. V lost 4 bases, J lost 4 bases, and 14 bases lay in between. The CDR3 has 14 residues. The germline CDR1 and CDR2 sequences are PRHDT and FYEKMQ (reference sequence). CDR3 sequence (DNA): TGTGCCAGCAGCTCTCGGGCTGTGCCTTACGAGCAGTACTTC. It is translated as CASSSRAVPYEQYF.

The chain carries TRBV7-9 and TRBJ2-5; 9 bases align to TRBD1. The germline V gene has CDR1 SEHNR and CDR2 FQNEAQ (reference sequence). Unmatched junction bases numbered 2, after V lost 1 base and J lost 5 bases. There are 14 residues in the CDR3. The CDR3 protein is CASSLEQGAETQYF. For the CDR3, the DNA is TGTGCCAGCAGCTTAGAACAGGGGGCCGAGACCCAGTACTTC.

This chain joins TRBV2 and TRBJ2-7, with D tentatively TRBD2 (6 bases). The CDR3 is 14 amino acids. Per germline, CDR1 SNHLY and CDR2 FYNNEI. V was cut by 3 bases and J by 1 base, with 10 bases left in between. For the CDR3, the DNA is TGTGCCAGCAGTGAGGAGGGACCTTCCTACGAGCAGTACTTC. Protein product: CASSEEGPSYEQYF.

The gene calls are TRBV15 and TRBJ2-1; D ambiguous. The ends were cut back, 3 bases at V and 0 bases at J, with 6 bases in the middle. CDR1 and CDR2 from the germline V gene are LNHNV and YYDKDF (reference sequence). The CDR3 runs to 14 residues. The CDR3 DNA follows: TGTGCCACCAGCAGCCGTCGCTCCTACAATGAGCAGTTCTTC. This translates into CATSSRRSYNEQFF.

The V call is TRBV6-1, the J call TRBJ1-4; the D gene is possibly TRBD1 (6 bases). V gave up 1 base and J gave up 5 bases, with 11 bases separating them. This CDR3 has 15 amino acids. Germline loops: CDR1 MNHNS, CDR2 SASEGT. This CDR3 is CASSEGRGANEKLFF. CDR3 nucleotide sequence: TGTGCCAGCAGTGAAGGGCGGGGGGCGAATGAAAAACTGTTTTTT.

This clonotype was seen only a few times. This chain joins TRBV4-1 and TRBJ2-7; 8 bases are shared with TRBD2. Per the germline V gene, CDR1 is MGHRA and CDR2 is YSYEKL. Unmatched junction bases numbered 6, after V lost 3 bases and J lost 2 bases. The CDR3 has 15 amino acids. The CDR3 region is CASSHPGGSAYEQYF. CDR3 DNA: TGCGCCAGCAGCCACCCGGGGGGGAGCGCCTACGAGCAGTACTTC.

This sequence joins TRBV2 and TRBJ1-4, with a possible D match to TRBD1 (6 bases). Germline lookup yields CDR1 SNHLY and CDR2 FYNNEI. The V and J ends lost 6 bases and 7 bases respectively, with 18 bases between them. The CDR3 runs to 15 residues. CDR3 region: CASRRQGTGSEKLFF. The DNA for the CDR3 is TGTGCCAGCAGGCGTCAGGGGACCGGCAGTGAAAAACTGTTTTTT. Supplemented by reference TRBV2 and TRBJ1-4, the full variable domain reads EPEVTQTPSHQVTQMGQEVILRCVPISNHLYFYWYRQILGQKVEFLVSFYNNEISEKSEIFDDQFSVERPDGSNFTLKIRSTKLEDSAMYFCASRRQGTGSEKLFFGSGTQLSVL.

The chain uses TRBV7-6 and TRBJ2-7; 7 bases fit TRBD2. The CDR3 extends over 14 amino acids. CDR1 and CDR2 (germline): SGHVS, FNYEAQ. J gave up 1 base and V 5 bases, and 5 bases lay outside the gene matches. CDR3 protein: CASSGRGESYEQYF. In DNA, the CDR3 is TGTGCCAGCAGCGGTCGGGGGGAATCCTACGAGCAGTACTTC.

The genes are TRBV7-9 and TRBJ1-1, with D tentatively TRBD1 (6 bases). The V gene lost 6 bases and the J gene lost 0 bases, with 20 bases spanning the gap. This CDR3 is 17 amino acids long. The germline V gene has CDR1 SEHNR and CDR2 FQNEAQ (reference sequence). CDR3 amino acids: CASSKGGGGIMNTEAFF. The DNA for the CDR3 is TGTGCCAGCAGTAAGGGGGGGGGTGGGATAATGAACACTGAAGCTTTCTTT. Drawing the rest from reference TRBV7-9 and TRBJ1-1, the complete variable domain is DTGVSQNPRHKITKRGQNVTFRCDPISEHNRLYWYRQTLGQGPEFLTYFQNEAQLEKSRLLSDRFSAERPKGSFSTLEIQRTEQGDSAMYLCASSKGGGGIMNTEAFFGQGTRLTVV.

V usage is TRBV11-1 and J usage is TRBJ2-7; 9 nucleotides align to TRBD1. The CDR3 runs 16 residues. Germline lookup yields CDR1 SGHAT and CDR2 FQDESV (reference sequence). J gave up 4 bases and V 4 bases, and 11 bases lay outside the gene matches. The chain's CDR3 is CASSWNVGTGSYEQYF. In DNA form, the CDR3 reads TGTGCCAGCAGCTGGAATGTTGGGACAGGGTCTTACGAGCAGTACTTC.

V gene TRBV9 combines with J gene TRBJ2-6; D call uncertain. Per germline, CDR1 SGDLS and CDR2 YYNGEE. The CDR3 loop spans 11 amino acids. The CDR3, as DNA: TGTGCAGGAACTGGGGCCAACGTCCTGACTTTC. Translation: CAGTGANVLTF. Full variable domain (rest looked up from reference TRBV9 and TRBJ2-6): DSGVTQTPKHLITATGQRVTLRCSPRSGDLSVYWYQQSLDQGLQFLIQYYNGEERAKGNILERFSAQQFPDLHSELNLSSLELGDSALYFCAGTGANVLTFGAGSRLTVL.

The rearrangement uses TRBV5-6 and TRBJ2-1; D gene unclear. CDR3 length equals 14 residues. V shed 4 bases and J shed 5 bases, with 13 bases lying between them. CDR1 is SGHDT, CDR2 YYEEEE, per germline. The CDR3 loop is CASSGSPLDNEQFF. DNA of the CDR3: TGTGCCAGCAGCGGTAGCCCGCTTGACAATGAGCAGTTCTTC.

The rearrangement links TRBV12-3 or TRBV12-4 to TRBJ2-5; TRBD1 matches 8 bases. With 5 bases clipped from V and 7 bases from J, the junction kept 9 bases outside the gene matches. The length of the CDR3 is 14 residues. CDR3 protein: CASSQDRGAGTQYF. In nucleotides, the CDR3 is TGTGCCAGCAGTCAAGACAGGGGAGCGGGGACCCAGTACTTC.

This clonotype has just a few counts. The V and J genes are TRBV29-1 and TRBJ2-1, with TRBD2 as a possible D gene (5 bases). The CDR3 has 12 amino acids. The V end lost 3 bases, the J end lost 8 bases, and 11 bases lay between the germline ends. Per the germline V gene, CDR1 is SQVTM and CDR2 is ANQGSEA. The CDR3 DNA is TGCAGCGTTGACCTCCTCGGGGATGAGCAGTTCTTC. It codes for CSVDLLGDEQFF.

This chain links TRBV6-6 with TRBJ1-6; no clear D. Germline V gene sequence: CDR1 MNHNY, CDR2 SVGAGI (reference sequence). The V end lost 5 bases, the J end lost 6 bases, and 8 bases lay between the germline ends. The CDR3 has 13 residues. CDR3 DNA: TGTGCCAGCAGTAACGTCGCTAATTCACCCCTCCACTTT. Its protein product is CASSNVANSPLHF.

The V gene is TRBV3-1, the J gene TRBJ2-3; D call uncertain. The length of the CDR3 is 14 residues. Trimming stripped 4 bases from V and 4 bases from J, with 12 bases between. Germline-derived CDR1 and CDR2 are LGHDT and YNNKEL (reference sequence). The CDR3 DNA sequence: TGTGCCAGCAGCCTCCCCCGAGAGGCAGATACGCAGTATTTT. It specifies CASSLPREADTQYF.

The chain recombines TRBV28 with TRBJ2-7, with D unresolved. The DNA end lines up better with TRBJ2-4; the J call may be wrong. Looked up from germline, CDR1 is MDHEN and CDR2 is SYDVKM. The CDR3 has 15 residues. The CDR3 here is CASTPIGSGKNIQYF. The CDR3 DNA follows: TGTGCCAGCACACCCATAGGGTCTGGCAAAAACATTCAGTACTTC.

The CDR3: CSARDGGVEQYF. CDR3 in DNA: TGCAGTGCTAGAGACGGAGGGGTCGAGCAGTACTTC. The rearrangement uses TRBV20-1 and TRBJ2-4; possibly TRBD2 for D (6 bases). TRBJ2-7 explains the end of the DNA better; the J call may be wrong. The CDR3 runs to 12 residues. Germline V gene lookup returns CDR1 DFQATT and CDR2 SNEGSKA (reference sequence).

The rearrangement joins TRBV7-8 to TRBJ2-5; tentative D call: TRBD1 (5 bases). The CDR3 consists of 15 residues. Germline values: CDR1 SGHVS, CDR2 FQNEAQ. Trimming shortened V by 5 bases and J by 5 bases, and 18 bases separated the two germline ends. The CDR3 bases are TGTGCCAGCAGCCCCAGCGTCCAACGACAGGAGACCCAGTACTTC. It codes for CASSPSVQRQETQYF.